A single sample gave rise to the 8 T cell receptor beta chains below, sequenced in a study of beta chain features in type 1 diabetes. Whole-study findings and limits: Shorter TCRB CDR3s, moderately but significantly so, were found in Type 1 diabetes patients in all four CD4+ subsets.

No antigen is known for these receptors. Every isolated RNA sample was fully reverse transcribed, so sequencing captured expressed TCRB transcripts. Assay: immunoSEQ multiplex PCR; the TCRdb copy retains only in-frame clones and omits some. The data show 630,000 or so clones, around 15% seen once. The sample taken for sequencing was naive CD4+ T cells from blood. These receptors all stem from a man aged 18 to 35 with type 1 diabetes.

The rearrangement links TRBV7-6 to TRBJ1-6; D is possibly TRBD1 (5 bases). Germline-derived CDR1 and CDR2 are SGHVS and FNYEAQ. This CDR3 has 15 residues. Between the trimmed V and J ends, which lost 1 base and 9 bases, there was a span of 13 bases. The CDR3 DNA reads as TGTGCCAGCAGCTTAGAGGCAGGGTCGCGTTCACCCCTCCACTTT. Encoded protein: CASSLEAGSRSPLHF.

Comment on this clone: The same CDR3 is also encoded by other DNA sequences in this sample. The chain recombines TRBV30 with TRBJ1-5; unclear D gene. CDR1 is GTSNPN, CDR2 SVGIG, per germline (reference sequence). There are 13 residues in the CDR3. Trimming took 0 bases from V and 4 from J, leaving 7 bases between them. This chain's CDR3 is CAWSVGGNQPQHF. CDR3 coding DNA: TGTGCCTGGAGTGTGGGAGGAAATCAGCCCCAGCATTTT.

To note about this clone: The sample contains more than one DNA sequence encoding this CDR3. Here the CDR3 DNA reads TGTGCCAGCTCACCGAGGACAGGGCGGACTGAAGCTTTCTTT. This gives the protein CASSPRTGRTEAFF. V is TRBV18 and J is TRBJ1-1; TRBD1 agrees at 8 bases. V shed 3 bases, J shed 5 bases, and the junction held 5 bases outside the gene matches. Germline V lookup: CDR1 KGHSH, CDR2 LQKENI. The CDR3 is made up of 14 amino acids.

As DNA, the CDR3 is TGTGCCAGTAGTATAGGACAGGGGGCGATCGACGAGCAGTACTTC. It translates to CASSIGQGAIDEQYF. The chain is built from TRBV19 and TRBJ2-7; 10 bases are a match to TRBD1. J lost 5 bases, V lost 1 base, and 5 bases had no gene match. Germline values: CDR1 LNHDA, CDR2 SQIVND (reference sequence). The CDR3 length is 15 residues.

The chain joins TRBV28 to TRBJ2-7; 7 bases match TRBD1. V trimming: 8 bases; J trimming: 2 bases; junction bases outside the gene matches: 6. Germline-derived CDR1 and CDR2 are MDHEN and SYDVKM. This CDR3 comprises 13 residues. CDR3 in amino acids: CASRQGLTYEQYF. CDR3 coding DNA: TGTGCCAGCCGACAGGGCCTGACCTACGAGCAGTACTTC.

This clone was counted only a few times. The chain is built from TRBV30 and TRBJ2-7; no firm D call. Deletions cut 3 bases from V and 3 bases from J, with 12 bases between. CDR1 and CDR2 from the germline V gene are GTSNPN and SVGIG (reference sequence). This CDR3 has 13 amino acids. The CDR3 spells CAWSGWQDYEQYF. CDR3 sequence (DNA): TGTGCCTGGAGCGGGTGGCAAGACTACGAGCAGTACTTC.

This clone was counted only a few times. V gene TRBV29-1 combines with J gene TRBJ2-7; 10 nucleotides line up with TRBD1. J gave up 6 bases and V 4 bases, and 6 bases lay outside the gene matches. The CDR3 has 13 amino acids. The V gene's germline CDR1 is SQVTM and CDR2 ANQGSEA. The CDR3 DNA follows: TGCAGCGTTGTGGGACAGGGGATAGGCGAGCAGTACTTC. Translated: CSVVGQGIGEQYF.

The chain is built from TRBV25-1 and TRBJ1-2; maybe TRBD1 (5 bases). From germline, CDR1 is MGHDK and CDR2 SYGVNS. The CDR3 runs to 16 residues. Deletions cut 8 bases from V and 4 bases from J, with 23 bases between. The CDR3 DNA sequence: TGTGCCAGCTGGACCGCGGACAACCCGTACGGCTATGGCTACACCTTC. As protein: CASWTADNPYGYGYTF.